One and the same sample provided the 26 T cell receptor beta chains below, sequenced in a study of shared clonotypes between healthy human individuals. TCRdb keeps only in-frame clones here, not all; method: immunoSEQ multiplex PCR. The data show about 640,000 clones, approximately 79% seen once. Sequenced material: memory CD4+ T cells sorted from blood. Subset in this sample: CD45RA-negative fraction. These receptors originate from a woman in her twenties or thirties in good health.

In DNA, the CDR3 is TGCGCCAGCAGCCCGGAACTGGACAGGGGGCATGGCTACACCTTC. Residues: CASSPELDRGHGYTF. This chain links TRBV4-1 with TRBJ1-2, with TRBD1 matching 11 bases. CDR3 length: 15 residues. Unmatched junction bases numbered 7, after V lost 4 bases and J lost 6 bases. Germline V lookup: CDR1 MGHRA, CDR2 YSYEKL.

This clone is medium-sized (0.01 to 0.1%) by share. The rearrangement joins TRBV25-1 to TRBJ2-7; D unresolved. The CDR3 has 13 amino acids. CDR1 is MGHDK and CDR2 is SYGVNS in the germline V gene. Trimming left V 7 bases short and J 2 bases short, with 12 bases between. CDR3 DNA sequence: TGTGCCAGCATCGGGCACGACCCCTACGAGCAGTACTTC. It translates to CASIGHDPYEQYF.

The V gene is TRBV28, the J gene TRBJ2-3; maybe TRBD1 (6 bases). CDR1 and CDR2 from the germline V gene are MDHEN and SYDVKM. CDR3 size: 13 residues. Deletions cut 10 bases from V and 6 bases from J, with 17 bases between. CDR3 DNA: TGTGCCACCACCGGGGACATCCAGGATACGCAGTATTTT. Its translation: CATTGDIQDTQYF.

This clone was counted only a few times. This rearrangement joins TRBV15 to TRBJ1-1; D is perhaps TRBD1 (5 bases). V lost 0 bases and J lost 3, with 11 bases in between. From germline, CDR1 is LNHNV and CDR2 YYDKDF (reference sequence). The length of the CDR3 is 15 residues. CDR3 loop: CATSRDARVDTEAFF. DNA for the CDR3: TGTGCCACCAGCAGAGATGCCAGGGTGGACACTGAAGCTTTCTTT.

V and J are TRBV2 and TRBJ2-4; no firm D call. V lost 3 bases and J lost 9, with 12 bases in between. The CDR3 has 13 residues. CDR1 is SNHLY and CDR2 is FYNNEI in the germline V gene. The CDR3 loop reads CASSEGPPGIQYF. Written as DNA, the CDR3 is TGTGCCAGCAGTGAGGGCCCTCCGGGCATTCAGTACTTC. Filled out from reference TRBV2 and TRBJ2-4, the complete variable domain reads EPEVTQTPSHQVTQMGQEVILRCVPISNHLYFYWYRQILGQKVEFLVSFYNNEISEKSEIFDDQFSVERPDGSNFTLKIRSTKLEDSAMYFCASSEGPPGIQYFGAGTRLSVL.

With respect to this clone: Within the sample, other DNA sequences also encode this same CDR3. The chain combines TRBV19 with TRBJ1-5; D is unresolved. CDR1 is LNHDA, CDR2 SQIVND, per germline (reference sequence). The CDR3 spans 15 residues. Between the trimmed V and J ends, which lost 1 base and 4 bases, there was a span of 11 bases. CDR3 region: CASSIGRAGNQPQHF. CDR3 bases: TGTGCCAGTAGTATAGGTCGCGCGGGTAATCAGCCCCAGCATTTT.

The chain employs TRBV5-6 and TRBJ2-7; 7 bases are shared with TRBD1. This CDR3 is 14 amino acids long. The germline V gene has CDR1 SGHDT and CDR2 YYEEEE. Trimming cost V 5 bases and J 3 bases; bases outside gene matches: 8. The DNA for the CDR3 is TGTGCCAGCAGTTGGACAGGCCAGATCTACGAGCAGTACTTC. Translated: CASSWTGQIYEQYF.

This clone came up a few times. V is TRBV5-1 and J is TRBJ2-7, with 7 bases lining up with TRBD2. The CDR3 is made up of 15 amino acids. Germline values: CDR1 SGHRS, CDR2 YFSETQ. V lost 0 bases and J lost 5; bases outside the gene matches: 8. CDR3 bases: TGCGCCAGCAGCTTGGGAGCGGGAAAGTGGGACGAGCAGTACTTC. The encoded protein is CASSLGAGKWDEQYF.

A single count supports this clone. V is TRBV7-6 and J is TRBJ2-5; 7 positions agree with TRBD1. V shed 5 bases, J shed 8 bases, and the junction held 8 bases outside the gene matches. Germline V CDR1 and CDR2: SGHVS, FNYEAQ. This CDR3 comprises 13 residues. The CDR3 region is CASSPDRVETQYF. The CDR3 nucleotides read TGTGCCAGCAGCCCAGACAGGGTAGAAACCCAGTACTTC.

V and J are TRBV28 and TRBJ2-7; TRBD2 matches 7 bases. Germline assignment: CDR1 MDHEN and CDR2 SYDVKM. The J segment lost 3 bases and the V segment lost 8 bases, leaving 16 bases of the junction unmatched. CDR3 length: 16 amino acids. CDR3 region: CASSPTAGREFYEQYF. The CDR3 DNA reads TGTGCCAGCTCCCCCACGGCCGGGCGGGAGTTCTACGAGCAGTACTTC.

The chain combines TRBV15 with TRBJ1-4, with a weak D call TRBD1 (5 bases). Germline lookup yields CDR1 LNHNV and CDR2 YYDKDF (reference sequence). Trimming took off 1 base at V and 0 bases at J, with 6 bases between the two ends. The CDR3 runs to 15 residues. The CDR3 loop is CATSRAGPTNEKLFF. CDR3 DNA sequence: TGTGCCACCAGCAGAGCGGGGCCAACTAATGAAAAACTGTTTTTT.

CDR3 region: CASRETFANTGELFF. CDR3 DNA sequence: TGTGCCAGCAGGGAAACATTCGCGAACACCGGGGAGCTGTTTTTT. The chain is built from TRBV6-5 and TRBJ2-2; no clear D. Germline V gene sequence: CDR1 MNHEY, CDR2 SVGAGI. CDR3 length: 15 residues. Trimming cost V 6 bases and J 0 bases, with 11 bases left between them.

The DNA for the CDR3 is TGTGCCACCAGCAGGGGGGGACTAGAACGCTACGAGCAGTACTTC. Its translation is CATSRGGLERYEQYF. This chain joins TRBV15 and TRBJ2-7; 8 bases are a match to TRBD2. The germline CDR1 and CDR2 sequences are LNHNV and YYDKDF (reference sequence). The CDR3 is made up of 15 amino acids. V gave up 3 bases and J gave up 3 bases; unmatched junction bases: 7.

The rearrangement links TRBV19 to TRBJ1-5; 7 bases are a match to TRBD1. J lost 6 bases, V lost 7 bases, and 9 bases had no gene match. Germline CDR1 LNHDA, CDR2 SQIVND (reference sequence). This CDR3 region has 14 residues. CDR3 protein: CASTLTGSRQPQHF. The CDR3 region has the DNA TGTGCCAGTACCCTGACAGGGTCTCGTCAGCCCCAGCATTTT.

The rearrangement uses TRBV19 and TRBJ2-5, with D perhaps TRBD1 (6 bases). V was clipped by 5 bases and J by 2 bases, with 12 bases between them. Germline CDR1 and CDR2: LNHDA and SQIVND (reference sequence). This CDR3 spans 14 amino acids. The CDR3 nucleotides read TGTGCCAGTAGTGTGTCAGGGGTACAAGAGACCCAGTACTTC. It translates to CASSVSGVQETQYF.

The CDR3 nucleotides read TGTGCCAGCAGACCCGGACAGACTGAAGCTTTCTTT. Protein: CASRPGQTEAFF. The genes are TRBV6-6 and TRBJ1-1, with a possible D match to TRBD1 (6 bases). The CDR3 consists of 12 residues. V dropped 6 bases and J dropped 5 bases, with 10 bases sitting between them. Germline loops: CDR1 MNHNY, CDR2 SVGAGI (reference sequence).

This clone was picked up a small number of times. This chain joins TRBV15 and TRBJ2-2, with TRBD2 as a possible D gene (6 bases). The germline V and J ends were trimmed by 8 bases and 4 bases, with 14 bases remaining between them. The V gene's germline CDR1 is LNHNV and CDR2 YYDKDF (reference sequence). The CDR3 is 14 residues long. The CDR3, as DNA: TGTGCCACCGCAGCGACTAGGGGCACCGGGGAGCTGTTTTTT. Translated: CATAATRGTGELFF.

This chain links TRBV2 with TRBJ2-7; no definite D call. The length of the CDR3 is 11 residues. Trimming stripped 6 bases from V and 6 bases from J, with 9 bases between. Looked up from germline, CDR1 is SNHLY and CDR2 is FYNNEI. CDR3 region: CASRAFSEQYF. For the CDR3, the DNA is TGTGCCAGCAGGGCCTTTAGCGAGCAGTACTTC.

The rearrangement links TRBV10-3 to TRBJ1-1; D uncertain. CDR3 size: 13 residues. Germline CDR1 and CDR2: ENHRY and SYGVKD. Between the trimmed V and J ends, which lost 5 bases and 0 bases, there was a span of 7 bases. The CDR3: CAISKDVNTEAFF. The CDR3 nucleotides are TGTGCCATCAGTAAGGATGTGAACACTGAAGCTTTCTTT.

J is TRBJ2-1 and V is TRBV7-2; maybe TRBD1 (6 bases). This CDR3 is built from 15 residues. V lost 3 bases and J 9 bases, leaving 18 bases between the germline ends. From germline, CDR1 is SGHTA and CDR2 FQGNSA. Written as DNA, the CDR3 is TGTGCCAGCAGCTTGGTCGCTTTAGTGGGGGCTGAGCAGTTCTTC. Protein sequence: CASSLVALVGAEQFF.

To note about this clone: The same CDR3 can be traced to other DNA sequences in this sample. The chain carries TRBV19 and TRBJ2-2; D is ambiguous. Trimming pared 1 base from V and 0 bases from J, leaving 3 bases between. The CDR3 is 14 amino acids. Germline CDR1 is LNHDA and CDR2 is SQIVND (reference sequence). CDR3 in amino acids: CASSIGPNTGELFF. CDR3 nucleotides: TGTGCCAGTAGTATAGGGCCGAACACCGGGGAGCTGTTTTTT.

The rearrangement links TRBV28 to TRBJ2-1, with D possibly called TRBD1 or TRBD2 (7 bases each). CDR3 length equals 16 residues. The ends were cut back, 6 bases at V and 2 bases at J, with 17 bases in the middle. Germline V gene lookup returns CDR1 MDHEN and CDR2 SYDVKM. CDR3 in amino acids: CASSRGGSITYNEQFF. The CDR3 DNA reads TGTGCCAGCAGCAGGGGGGGCAGCATCACCTACAATGAGCAGTTCTTC.

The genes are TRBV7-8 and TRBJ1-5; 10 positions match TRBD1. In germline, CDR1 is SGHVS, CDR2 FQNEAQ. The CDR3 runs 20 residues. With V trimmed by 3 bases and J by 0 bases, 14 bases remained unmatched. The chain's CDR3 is CASSFTLPGQGPYSNQPQHF. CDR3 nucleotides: TGTGCCAGCAGCTTCACTCTACCGGGACAGGGGCCTTATAGCAATCAGCCCCAGCATTTT.

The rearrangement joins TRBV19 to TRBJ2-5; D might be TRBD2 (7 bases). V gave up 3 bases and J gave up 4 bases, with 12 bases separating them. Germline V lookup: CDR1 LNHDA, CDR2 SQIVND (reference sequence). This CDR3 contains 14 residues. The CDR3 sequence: CASSIRGGIETQYF. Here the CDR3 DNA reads TGTGCCAGTAGTATCAGGGGAGGGATAGAGACCCAGTACTTC.

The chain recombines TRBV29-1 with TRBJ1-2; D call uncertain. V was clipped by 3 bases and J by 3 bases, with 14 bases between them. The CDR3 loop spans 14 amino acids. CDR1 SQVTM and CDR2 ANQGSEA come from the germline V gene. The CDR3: CSVENSERDYGYTF. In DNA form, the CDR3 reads TGCAGCGTTGAGAACAGCGAACGGGACTATGGCTACACCTTC.

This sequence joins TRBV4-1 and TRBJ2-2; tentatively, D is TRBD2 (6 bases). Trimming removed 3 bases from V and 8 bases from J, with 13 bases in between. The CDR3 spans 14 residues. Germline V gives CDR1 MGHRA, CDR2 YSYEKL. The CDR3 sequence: CASSHQRVTGELFF. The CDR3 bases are TGCGCCAGCAGCCACCAGCGGGTAACGGGGGAGCTGTTTTTT.